The source of this TCR beta chain is a study of a mutant IDH1 vaccine in newly diagnosed glioma. Study-level background: The study held visit V12 at week 35 and visit V13 at week 47. The study's findings and limits: Top-clonotype changes in peripheral T cells seemed unrelated to pseudoprogression. Induction of immune responses by the vaccine occurred in about 95% of patients.

On this clone itself: What it binds is not known.

The V end lost 3 bases, the J end lost 4 bases, and 15 bases lay between the germline ends. This CDR3 has 16 residues. Germline CDR1 is SGHDN and CDR2 is FVKESK. Time point indicated: week 35, safety follow-up. A 20-mer mutant IDH1 peptide at 300 ug was injected subcutaneously with topical imiquimod. Profiled with immunoSEQ multiplex PCR; TCRdb holds only in-frame clones, not every one. This repertoire shows tens of thousands of clones, around 86% found once; its top ten account for 2%. The sequence was obtained from a young man with glioma. V is TRBV14 and J is TRBJ2-2; D tentatively fits TRBD1 or TRBD2 (6 bases each). The specimen comprised PBMCs, sampled from a glioma patient whose treatment included an IDH1 peptide vaccine. In DNA, the CDR3 is TGTGCCAGCAGCCAGGTCGGGGGCGCGAGCACCGGGGAGCTGTTTTTT. Its protein product is CASSQVGGASTGELFF.